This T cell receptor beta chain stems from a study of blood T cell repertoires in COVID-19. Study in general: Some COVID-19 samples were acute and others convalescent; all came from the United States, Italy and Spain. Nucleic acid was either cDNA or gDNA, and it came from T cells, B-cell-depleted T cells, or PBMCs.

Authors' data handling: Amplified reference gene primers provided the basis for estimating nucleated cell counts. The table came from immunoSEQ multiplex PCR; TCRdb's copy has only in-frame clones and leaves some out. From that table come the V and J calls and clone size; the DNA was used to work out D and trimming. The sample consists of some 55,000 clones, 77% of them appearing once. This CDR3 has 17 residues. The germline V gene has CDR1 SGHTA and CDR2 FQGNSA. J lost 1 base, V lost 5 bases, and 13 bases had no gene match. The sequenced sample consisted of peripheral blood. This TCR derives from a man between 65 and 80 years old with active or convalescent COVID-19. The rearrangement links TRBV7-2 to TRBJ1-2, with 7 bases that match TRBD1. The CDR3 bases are TGTGCCAGCAGCCAAAACAGGGGTGGAGGGAGTAACTATGGCTACACCTTC. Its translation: CASSQNRGGGSNYGYTF.